The clone carrying this T cell receptor beta chain turned up a few times. The CDR3 totals 12 residues. The sample comes from a study of cytomegalovirus exposure and HLA in healthy donors. PCR employed 60 Vbeta and 13 Jbeta primers. TCRdb's copy holds only in-frame clones and misses some; the assay was immunoSEQ multiplex PCR. The sample shows more than 150,000 clones, approximately 81% of them seen only once. This clonotype was obtained from a young woman in good health and CMV-seronegative. The chain carries TRBV21-1 and TRBJ1-4; TRBD1 reflects the table's D call only, with no check against the DNA. TRBV21-1 is a known pseudogene. The sequencing input was PBMCs. The CDR3 here is CASRTANEKLFF. As DNA, the CDR3 is TGTGCCAGCAGGACAGCTAATGAAAAACTGTTTTTT.